This is a list of T cell receptor beta chains from one sample in a study of neurological immune-mediated disorders. MiXCR, run by TCRdb on the 5' RACE reads, gives a single entry per CDR3 protein. The sample has 65,000 to 80,000 distinct CDR3 sequences, approximately 4.6% seen once. The specimen was PBMCs. Source of these receptors: a woman in her 70s with multiple sclerosis. Both conserved end residues are trimmed from each CDR3. The order of the fields is J gene, V gene, CDR3 protein.

TRBJ2-1 | TRBV20-1 | SARGGRTGNEQF
TRBJ2-1 | TRBV12-3/TRBV12-4 | ASSLTSNNEQF
TRBJ2-1 | TRBV20-1 | SATPERPLYNEQF
TRBJ2-1 | TRBV12-3/TRBV12-4 | ASSLRSIEEF
TRBJ1-1 | TRBV19 | ASNTGGGTAAGKAF
TRBJ2-1 | TRBV4-1 | ASSLPELVNEQF
TRBJ2-2 | TRBV7-6 | ASSFNAGELF
TRBJ2-7 | TRBV6-1 | ASSEDTSYEQY
TRBJ2-7 | TRBV7-9 | ASSIPRASGRESSYEQY
TRBJ2-1 | TRBV20-1 | SALPLSAGVYEQF
TRBJ2-7 | TRBV20-1 | SADIVNLRGEQY
TRBJ2-7 | TRBV10-3 | AIRRTSGNEQY
TRBJ1-4 | TRBV20-1 | SASRQGRSTEKLF
TRBJ2-7 | TRBV20-1 | SARFAGLAGVGEQY
TRBJ1-1 | TRBV6-5 | ASSYRDRHTEAF
TRBJ2-6 | TRBV7-3 | ASSLRGATSGANVLT
TRBJ2-1 | TRBV7-2 | ASSSIRARGEQF
TRBJ2-7 | TRBV3-1 | ASRQQGAPYEQY
TRBJ2-7 | TRBV5-1 | ASSLEASGSIYEQY
TRBJ2-5 | TRBV3-1 | ASSQVGETQY
TRBJ2-1 | TRBV7-8 | ASRPQWAGYEQF
TRBJ2-3 | TRBV7-2 | ASSFRQGGGFTDTQY
TRBJ2-1 | TRBV5-5 | ASSPRTSGSRYYNEQF
TRBJ2-5 | TRBV20-1 | SAYTGTGWETQY
TRBJ2-5 | TRBV4-1 | ASSHSLETQY
TRBJ2-7 | TRBV12-3/TRBV12-4 | ASSLASGRRLGYEQY
TRBJ2-7 | TRBV20-1 | SAPPAGNYEQY
TRBJ2-1 | TRBV5-1 | ASSLGDRSSYNEQF
TRBJ2-1 | TRBV28 | ASSYGSSGRRGEQF
TRBJ1-1 | TRBV4-1 | ASSREQGIGGTEAF
TRBJ2-1 | TRBV7-3 | ASSSNLGAGNEQF
TRBJ2-7 | TRBV10-3 | AIKQTGTRNEQY
TRBJ2-3 | TRBV7-2 | ASSFLSGGGRSDTQY
TRBJ2-7 | TRBV10-3 | AISDQSYEQY
TRBJ2-2 | TRBV18 | ASSPDHGGELF
TRBJ2-2 | TRBV12-3/TRBV12-4 | ASSPRSGGELF
TRBJ1-1 | TRBV6-1 | ASNGRNTEAF
TRBJ2-1 | TRBV6-5 | ASAYRANNEQF
TRBJ2-7 | TRBV12-3/TRBV12-4 | ASSPTGPYEQY
TRBJ1-1 | TRBV20-1 | SARGELLNTEAF
TRBJ2-3 | TRBV6-6 | ASSFYSSSGHKY
TRBJ2-1 | TRBV7-8 | ASSLYPGPSYNEQF
TRBJ2-2 | TRBV4-2 | ASSQDLRRRETGELF
TRBJ2-1 | TRBV10-3 | AISDRGDRPQGEQF
TRBJ1-1 | TRBV27 | ASSLSGTGGAF
TRBJ2-7 | TRBV4-1 | ASSQGRGGDYEQY
TRBJ2-2 | TRBV6-2/TRBV6-3 | ASRRGQATNTGELF
TRBJ2-7 | TRBV20-1 | SARFPGLAGEGFYEQY
TRBJ2-3 | TRBV20-1 | SATSTRNTDTQY
TRBJ1-5 | TRBV20-1 | SATGQVHNQPQH
TRBJ2-3 | TRBV5-1 | ASSRRLAGGQTDTQY
TRBJ2-1 | TRBV7-2 | ASKFSGSPNEQF
TRBJ2-1 | TRBV11-2 | ASRNGLAGLIDEQF
TRBJ2-7 | TRBV12-3/TRBV12-4 | ASRSGTNYEQY
TRBJ2-1 | TRBV20-1 | SARDLGQGSNEQF
TRBJ2-2 | TRBV5-1 | ASSLVSGPINTGELF
TRBJ2-3 | TRBV5-6 | ASRAGFTDTQY
TRBJ2-3 | TRBV7-2 | ASSPPGGPDTQY
TRBJ2-7 | TRBV7-2 | ASSPSGSSNEQY